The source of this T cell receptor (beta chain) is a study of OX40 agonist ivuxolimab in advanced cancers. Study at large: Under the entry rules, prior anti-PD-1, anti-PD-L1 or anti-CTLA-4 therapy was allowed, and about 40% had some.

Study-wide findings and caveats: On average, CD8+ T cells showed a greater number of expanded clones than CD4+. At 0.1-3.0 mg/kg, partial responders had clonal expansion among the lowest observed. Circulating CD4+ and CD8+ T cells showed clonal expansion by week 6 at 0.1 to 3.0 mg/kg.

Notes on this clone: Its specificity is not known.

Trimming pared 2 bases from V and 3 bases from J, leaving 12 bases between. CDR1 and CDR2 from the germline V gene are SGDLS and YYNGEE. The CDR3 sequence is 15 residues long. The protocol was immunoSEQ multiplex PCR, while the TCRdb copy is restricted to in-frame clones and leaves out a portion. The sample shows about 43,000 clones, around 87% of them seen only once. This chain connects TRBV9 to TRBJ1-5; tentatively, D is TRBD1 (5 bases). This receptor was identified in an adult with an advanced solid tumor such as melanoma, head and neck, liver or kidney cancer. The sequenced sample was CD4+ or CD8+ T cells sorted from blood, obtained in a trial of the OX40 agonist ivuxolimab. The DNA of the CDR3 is TGTGCCAGCAGCGTCTCGTGGGGCCCCAATCAGCCCCAGCATTTT. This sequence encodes CASSVSWGPNQPQHF.